Below, 10 T cell receptor beta chains from the same sample are listed, as sequenced in a study of T cells in Graves' hyperthyroidism and ophthalmopathy. RNA transcripts provided the source from which TCR beta CDR3 regions were amplified. First-round RT-PCR with HTBI primers amplified the TCR CDR3 region. TCRdb reprocessed the multiplex PCR reads with MiXCR, giving one entry per CDR3 protein. The table lists 300,000 to 450,000 distinct CDR3 sequences, under 20% of them singletons. The sample was blood. The receptors were sampled from a man in his late teens or twenties with Graves' ophthalmopathy.

Ten or more counts support this clonotype. The chain links TRBV28 to TRBJ1-5; 9 nucleotides align to TRBD1. V shed 7 bases and J 2 bases; nucleotides not matched to a gene: 3. This CDR3 contains 14 residues. Per germline, CDR1 MDHEN and CDR2 SYDVKM. The CDR3 coding sequence is TGTGCCAGCAACCGACAGGGGGGCAATCAGCCCCAGCATTTT. This encodes CASNRQGGNQPQHF.

This chain connects TRBV27 to TRBJ2-1; D unresolved. CDR1 MNHEY and CDR2 SMNVEV come from the germline V gene (reference sequence). Trimming pared 3 bases from V and 0 bases from J, leaving 12 bases between. The CDR3 spans 16 residues. The CDR3, as DNA: TGTGCCAGCAGTTTTAAAGCCTACCCCTCCTACAATGAGCAGTTCTTC. Protein sequence: CASSFKAYPSYNEQFF.

The chain employs TRBV5-1 and TRBJ1-3; D unresolved. Trimming cost V 0 bases and J 0 bases, with 10 bases left between them. CDR3 length: 16 residues. The germline gives CDR1 SGHRS, CDR2 YFSETQ. DNA of the CDR3: TGCGCCAGCAGCTTGGCAGAGGGCATCTCTGGAAACACCATATATTTT. Translated, it gives CASSLAEGISGNTIYF.

Remarks on this clonotype: Relative to the germline gene, one junction end is altered; a read error may explain this. J is TRBJ1-1 and V is TRBV6-1; TRBD1 agrees at 7 bases. The CDR3 totals 13 residues. Germline assignment: CDR1 MNHNS and CDR2 SASEGT. DNA for the CDR3: TGTGCCAGCAGATCGACAGGGAACACTGAAGCTGTCTTT. Protein sequence: CASRSTGNTEAVF.

This clonotype was counted between two and nine times. The J gene is TRBJ2-2, the V gene TRBV12-3 or TRBV12-4, with D maybe TRBD2 (7 bases). This CDR3 has 16 amino acids. The V gene lost 6 bases and the J gene lost 0 bases, with 14 bases spanning the gap. In DNA form, the CDR3 reads TGTGCCAGCAGCCCGAAGGGGGGGACGAACACCGGGGAGCTGTTTTTT. Encoded protein: CASSPKGGTNTGELFF.

This clonotype was seen more than once but under ten times. A much larger clone lies a single base off, so this may be a read error. The chain recombines TRBV6-1 with TRBJ2-7; the D gene is possibly TRBD2 (6 bases). The CDR3 loop spans 15 amino acids. Germline lookup yields CDR1 MNHNS and CDR2 SASEGT. CDR3 sequence reads: CASSFALAAPYVQYF. CDR3 coding DNA: TGTGCCAGCAGTTTCGCTTTAGCGGCCCCCTACGTGCAGTACTTC.

The J gene is TRBJ2-2, the V gene TRBV2; the D gene is possibly TRBD2 (5 bases). CDR3 length equals 14 residues. Germline CDR1 SNHLY, CDR2 FYNNEI. With 6 bases removed from V and 6 bases from J, the gap between germline ends came to 14 bases. The CDR3 spells CASSLLGRAGELFF. The DNA for the CDR3 is TGTGCCAGCAGCCTGCTCGGGCGGGCCGGGGAGCTGTTTTTT.

The V and J genes are TRBV19 and TRBJ2-1; tentatively, D is TRBD1 or TRBD2 (5 bases each). CDR1 and CDR2 from the germline V gene are LNHDA and SQIVND (reference sequence). The CDR3 has 16 amino acids. Trimming removed 6 bases at V and 0 bases at J, with 15 bases between. The CDR3 bases are TGTGCCAGTAGCACGGGACCCCCTCCCTCCTACAATGAGCAGTTCTTC. Amino acids: CASSTGPPPSYNEQFF.

At least ten counts were recorded for this clonotype. The V gene is TRBV18, the J gene TRBJ1-1; the D is unclear. The CDR3 extends over 14 amino acids. With 1 base removed from V and 1 base from J, the gap between germline ends came to 7 bases. Germline lookup yields CDR1 KGHSH and CDR2 LQKENI. The CDR3 DNA follows: TGTGCCAGCTCACCACGCTCGGAGAACACTGAAGCTTTCTTT. It is translated as CASSPRSENTEAFF.

This clonotype was seen ten or more times. The chain couples TRBV20-1 to TRBJ1-1; D is uncertain. Trimming took off 6 bases at V and 6 bases at J, with 23 bases between the two ends. The CDR3 spans 15 residues. Germline V gene data show CDR1 as DFQATT and CDR2 as SNEGSKA (reference sequence). CDR3 nucleotides: TGCAGTGCCGCCCCGGGGTCTCTGAAGGATGCTGAAGCTTTCTTT. It encodes CSAAPGSLKDAEAFF.